This is a list of T cell receptor beta chains from one sample in a study of T cell responses to AZD1222 COVID-19 vaccine. Sequencing was performed with immunoSEQ multiplex PCR; in TCRdb, only in-frame clones are kept and a portion is missing. The sample contains some 150,000 clones, roughly 87% of which appear only once. The sample here was peripheral blood, taken 28 days after the second AZD1222 dose. The origin of the receptors is an adult who received the AZD1222 COVID-19 vaccine. CDR3s include the opening cysteine and the closing phenylalanine or tryptophan. Each record gives: J gene, D gene, V gene, CDR3 protein, CDR3 DNA. D genes are given only for firm matches.

j_call: TRBJ2-2; d_call: -; v_call: TRBV30; cdr3_aa: CAWSDSTRSTGELFF; cdr3_nt: TGTGCCTGGAGTGATTCGACTAGAAGTACCGGGGAGCTGTTTTTT
j_call: TRBJ2-2; d_call: TRBD2; v_call: TRBV4-3; cdr3_aa: CASSLTSGIGELFF; cdr3_nt: TGCGCCAGCAGCCTTACTAGCGGGATCGGGGAGCTGTTTTTT
j_call: TRBJ2-7; d_call: -; v_call: TRBV5-4; cdr3_aa: CASSGPPFSSYEQYF; cdr3_nt: TGTGCCAGCAGCGGGCCCCCATTCAGCTCCTACGAGCAGTACTTC
j_call: TRBJ2-7; d_call: -; v_call: TRBV29-1; cdr3_aa: CSVEENYEQYF; cdr3_nt: TGCAGCGTTGAAGAGAACTACGAGCAGTACTTC
j_call: TRBJ1-1; d_call: -; v_call: TRBV29-1; cdr3_aa: CSVERGMNTEAFF; cdr3_nt: TGCAGCGTTGAGAGGGGGATGAACACTGAAGCTTTCTTT
j_call: TRBJ1-2; d_call: -; v_call: TRBV21-1; cdr3_aa: CASSKDAAPSNYGYTF; cdr3_nt: TGTGCCAGCAGCAAAGATGCAGCCCCTTCTAACTATGGCTACACCTTC
j_call: TRBJ2-7; d_call: -; v_call: TRBV27; cdr3_aa: CASSPPTGLLSGEQYF; cdr3_nt: TGTGCCAGCAGTCCACCCACGGGACTCCTTTCTGGGGAGCAGTACTTC
j_call: TRBJ2-5; d_call: TRBD2; v_call: TRBV19; cdr3_aa: CASSRSTSGDKETQYF; cdr3_nt: TGTGCCAGTAGTAGATCAACTAGCGGTGACAAAGAGACCCAGTACTTC
j_call: TRBJ2-6; d_call: -; v_call: TRBV12-1; cdr3_aa: CASSSGWVGASGANVLTF; cdr3_nt: TGTGCCAGCAGCTCCGGATGGGTGGGAGCCTCTGGGGCCAACGTCCTGACTTTC
j_call: TRBJ2-7; d_call: TRBD2; v_call: TRBV28; cdr3_aa: CASSLRVAGVGYEQYF; cdr3_nt: TGTGCCAGCAGTTTGAGGGTAGCGGGAGTCGGATACGAGCAGTACTTC